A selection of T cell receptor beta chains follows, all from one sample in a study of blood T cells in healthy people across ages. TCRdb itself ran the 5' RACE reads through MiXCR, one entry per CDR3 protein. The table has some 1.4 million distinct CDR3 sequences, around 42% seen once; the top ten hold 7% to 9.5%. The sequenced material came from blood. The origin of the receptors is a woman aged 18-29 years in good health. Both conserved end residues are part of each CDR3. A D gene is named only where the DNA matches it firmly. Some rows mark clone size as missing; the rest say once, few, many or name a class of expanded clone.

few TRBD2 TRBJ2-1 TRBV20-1 TGCAGTGCTAGACCCATTGGAACGGGACTAGCGGGCTACAATGAGCAGTTCTTC CSARPIGTGLAGYNEQFF
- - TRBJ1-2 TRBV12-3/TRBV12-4 TGTGCCAGCAGTTTTTTGGAGGGACAATCCGGGGATGGCTACACCTTC CASSFLEGQSGDGYTF
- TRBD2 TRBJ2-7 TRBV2 TGTGCCAGCGGGTTTAGCGGGGGCGCCTACGAGCAGTACTTC CASGFSGGAYEQYF
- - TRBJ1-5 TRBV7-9 TGTGCCAGCAGCTTGGGTTCCGGGACGCTAAATCAGCCCCAGCATTTT CASSLGSGTLNQPQHF
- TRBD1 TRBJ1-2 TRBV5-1 TGCGCCAGCACCAGGGGGGAAGGATATGGCTACACCTTC CASTRGEGYGYTF
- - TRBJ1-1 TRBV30 TGTGCCTGGAGTGTTCTACAGCCCCAAGCTTTCTTT CAWSVLQPQAFF
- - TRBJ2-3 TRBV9 TGTGCCAGCAGCGTAGGTCCGCGGGGTAGCACAGATACGCAGTATTTT CASSVGPRGSTDTQYF
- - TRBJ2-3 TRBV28 TGTGCCAGCAGCGCACCGGGACTCCTCACAGATACGCAGTATTTT CASSAPGLLTDTQYF
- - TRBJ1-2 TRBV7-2 TGTGCCAGCAGCTTAGGGGTGGTTTATGACTACACCTTC CASSLGVVYDYTF
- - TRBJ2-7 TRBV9 TGTGCCAGCAGCGTAGAACGTACGAGGGGCACTCTCTACGAGCAGTACTTC CASSVERTRGTLYEQYF
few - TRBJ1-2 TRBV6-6 TGTGCCAGCAGGGTAGTGGGGCCCTATGGCTACACCTTC CASRVVGPYGYTF
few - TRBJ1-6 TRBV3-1 TGTGCCAGCAGCCAAGACGCCCCTCTCGGGAGCTCCTATAATTCACCCCTCCACTTT CASSQDAPLGSSYNSPLHF
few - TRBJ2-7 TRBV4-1 TGCGCCAGCCGCTCCACCTCGGTTCCCTACGAGCAGTACTTC CASRSTSVPYEQYF
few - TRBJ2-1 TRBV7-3 TGTGCCAGCCCCCCCCGGCAGTTCTTC CASPPRQFF
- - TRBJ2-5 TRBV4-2 TGTGCCAGCAGCCAAAGCGGACTGCGAGAGACCCAGTACTTC CASSQSGLRETQYF
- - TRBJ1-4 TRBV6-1 TGTGCCAGCAGTGAGAAGGGGGGCGCTAGTTATGAAAAACTGTTTTTT CASSEKGGASYEKLFF
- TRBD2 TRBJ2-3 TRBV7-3 TGTGCCAGCAGCCCTGGGACTAGCGGGGCACAGTATTTT CASSPGTSGAQYF
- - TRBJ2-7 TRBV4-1 TGCGCCAGCAGCCAAGGGCTAGCCAACCGCTACGAGCAGTACTTC CASSQGLANRYEQYF
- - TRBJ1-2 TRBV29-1 TGCAGCGTTGGGGATCCCTCTAACTATGGCTACACCTTC CSVGDPSNYGYTF
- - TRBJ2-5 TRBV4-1 TGCGCCAGCAGCGAACGGGAAAGCTTTTCCCAAGAGACCCAGTACTTC CASSERESFSQETQYF
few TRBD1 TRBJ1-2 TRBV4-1 TGCGCCAGCAGCCAAACAACCGGGACAGGGATTTATAACTATGGCTACACCTTC CASSQTTGTGIYNYGYTF
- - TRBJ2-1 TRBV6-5 TGTGCCAGCAGTTATTCGGGGTACGGCAATGAGCAGTTCTTC CASSYSGYGNEQFF